Below are 11 T cell receptor beta chains sequenced from a single sample in a study of immune heterogeneity within non-small cell lung tumors. Using 32 V and 13 J primers, multiplex PCR amplified TCR beta CDR3. One entry per CDR3 protein, called by TCRdb with MiXCR from the multiplex PCR reads. The sample shows 22,000 or so distinct CDR3 sequences, about 26% of them seen only once. Bulk tumor genomic DNA, 450 to 600 ng per sample, was the template. Several widely spaced biopsies per primary tumor were taken during surgery. Undergoing curative surgery were patients whose non-small cell lung cancer was untreated and newly diagnosed. The source material was lung tumor tissue. Every receptor here comes from a man aged 35 to 55 with non-small cell lung cancer.

As for this clonotype: A much larger clonotype is one base distant, so this may be a read error. The V gene is TRBV20-1, the J gene TRBJ2-4; 12 bases agree with TRBD2. Germline CDR1 and CDR2: DFQATT and SNEGSKA (reference sequence). The CDR3 is 14 amino acids. The trim removed 3 bases at V and 8 bases at J, leaving 5 bases unmatched. CDR3 sequence reads: CSARYRLAGDIQYF. The CDR3 DNA sequence: TGCAGTGCTAGGTACCGACTAGCGGGGGACATTCAGTACTTC.

The genes are TRBV18 and TRBJ2-7, with D tentatively TRBD1 (5 bases). The CDR3 loop spans 13 amino acids. CDR1 is KGHSH and CDR2 is LQKENI in the germline V gene. Between the trimmed V and J ends, which lost 4 bases and 1 base, there was a span of 8 bases. The CDR3: CASSRDRSYEQYF. In DNA, the CDR3 is TGTGCCAGCTCACGAGACAGATCCTACGAGCAGTACTTC. The full variable domain, in which reference TRBV18 and TRBJ2-7 provide the parts outside the CDR3, is NAGVMQNPRHLVRRRGQEARLRCSPMKGHSHVYWYRQLPEEGLKFMVYLQKENIIDESGMPKERFSAEFPKEGPSILRIQQVVRGDSAAYFCASSRDRSYEQYFGPGTRLTVT.

J is TRBJ2-3 and V is TRBV20-1, with D maybe TRBD1 (5 bases). CDR1 and CDR2 from the germline V gene are DFQATT and SNEGSKA (reference sequence). V lost 0 bases and J lost 0, with 16 bases in between. There are 17 residues in the CDR3. CDR3 in amino acids: CSARDQGLTVSTDTQYF. The CDR3 DNA reads TGCAGTGCTAGAGATCAGGGCTTAACGGTTAGCACAGATACGCAGTATTTT.

The chain recombines TRBV5-5 with TRBJ2-4; no definite D call. CDR1 and CDR2 (germline): SGHKS, YYEKEE (reference sequence). This CDR3 is 14 amino acids long. Trimming stripped 1 base from V and 1 base from J, with 6 bases between. This CDR3 reads CASSLFSAKNIQYF. DNA for the CDR3: TGTGCCAGCAGCTTGTTCAGCGCCAAAAACATTCAGTACTTC.

Remarks on this clonotype: A much larger clone sits a single nucleotide away, making a read error possible. The chain couples TRBV27 to TRBJ1-6; tentatively, D is TRBD1 (5 bases). Germline V lookup: CDR1 MNHEY, CDR2 SMNVEV (reference sequence). The CDR3 runs to 17 residues. The CDR3 nucleotides read TGTGCCAGCAGCCCGTTCGGGGGTACGGCGGATAATTCACCCCTCAACTTT. Translation gives CASSPFGGTADNSPLNF.

Relative to its sample, this clonotype is medium-sized. The genes are TRBV18 and TRBJ1-1; the D is unclear. V lost 0 bases and J 1 base, leaving 12 bases between the germline ends. This CDR3 contains 16 residues. Looked up from germline, CDR1 is KGHSH and CDR2 is LQKENI. CDR3: CASSPPSARQNTEAFF. In DNA form, the CDR3 reads TGTGCCAGCTCACCACCGAGCGCCAGACAGAACACTGAAGCTTTCTTT.

Comment on this clonotype: Being one base from a much bigger clone, this may be a read error. This chain links TRBV9 with TRBJ1-2; perhaps TRBD1 as D (5 bases). Germline V gene data show CDR1 as SGDLS and CDR2 as YYNGEE. CDR3 size: 14 residues. CDR3 sequence: CASRVARRGGSYTF. In DNA, the CDR3 is TGTGCCAGCAGAGTAGCTCGGCGGGGCGGGAGCTACACCTTC.

In this sample, this clonotype is medium-sized. This chain connects TRBV7-8 to TRBJ2-7; 7 nucleotides line up with TRBD2. CDR3 length: 15 amino acids. Germline lookup yields CDR1 SGHVS and CDR2 FQNEAQ. Trimming removed 3 bases from V and 3 bases from J; junction bases left unmatched: 8. CDR3: CASSFLSSGNYEQYF. In nucleotides, the CDR3 is TGTGCCAGCAGCTTTTTATCTAGCGGAAACTACGAGCAGTACTTC.

In this sample, this clonotype turned up a few times. The chain combines TRBV14 with TRBJ2-1; 10 bases match TRBD2. The CDR3 length is 19 residues. Germline CDR1 and CDR2: SGHDN and FVKESK. With V trimmed by 0 bases and J by 6 bases, 14 bases remained unmatched. CDR3 region: CASSQDRGSGTSVFNEQFF. The CDR3 coding sequence is TGTGCCAGCAGCCAAGATAGAGGGTCCGGGACTAGCGTTTTCAATGAGCAGTTCTTC.

This rearrangement joins TRBV30 to TRBJ1-5; TRBD1 is a possible D gene (5 bases). CDR1 is GTSNPN and CDR2 is SVGIG in the germline V gene (reference sequence). Trimming shortened V by 3 bases and J by 6 bases, and 12 bases separated the two germline ends. The CDR3 has 13 residues. In DNA, the CDR3 is TGTGCCTGGAGCGGGGGTCCCACTCAGCCCCAGCATTTT. It is translated as CAWSGGPTQPQHF.

This clonotype was seen ten or more times. The V gene is TRBV6-6, the J gene TRBJ2-1; TRBD2 aligns across 8 bases. From germline, CDR1 is MNHNY and CDR2 SVGAGI (reference sequence). The CDR3 spans 17 residues. V trimming: 2 bases; J trimming: 7 bases; junction bases outside the gene matches: 13. The CDR3 nucleotides are TGTGCCAGCAGTTACGGGATCGGGAGGGGGTATGGGAATGAGCAGTTCTTC. Protein sequence: CASSYGIGRGYGNEQFF.